The present entry profiles one T cell receptor (beta chain) with its context. Its antigen is currently unknown. The study separated CD4+ cells into CD45RA+ naive and CD45RA-negative memory subsets. These data come from a study of shared clonotypes between healthy human individuals. The study's findings and limits: Naive subsets typically showed greater estimated richness than memory subsets. It was observed that roughly 5% of naive CD4 clonotypes were shared across several donors.

Each subset's genomic DNA was shared equally among a number of immunoSEQ plates. Libraries were prepared by immunoSEQ multiplex PCR; TCRdb keeps only in-frame clonotypes and omits some of them. The sample includes approximately 2,300,000 clones, 85% to 95% seen only once; the top ten take about 0.36%. Germline CDR1 and CDR2: SGDLS and YYNGEE. The CDR3 is 17 amino acids. With V trimmed by 0 bases and J by 9 bases, 12 bases remained unmatched. The V gene is TRBV9, the J gene TRBJ2-1, with 10 bases lining up with TRBD2. The sequencing sample was made of naive CD4+ T cells from PBMCs. The subset is: CD45RA+ positively selected. This sequence originates from a man younger than 35 in good health. Some clones in this sample may be carry-over from other donors' samples. The CDR3 DNA reads as TGTGCCAGCAGCGTAGGCGGGGTGTGGGCTAGCGGGAGTGAGCAGTTCTTC. Its protein is CASSVGGVWASGSEQFF.